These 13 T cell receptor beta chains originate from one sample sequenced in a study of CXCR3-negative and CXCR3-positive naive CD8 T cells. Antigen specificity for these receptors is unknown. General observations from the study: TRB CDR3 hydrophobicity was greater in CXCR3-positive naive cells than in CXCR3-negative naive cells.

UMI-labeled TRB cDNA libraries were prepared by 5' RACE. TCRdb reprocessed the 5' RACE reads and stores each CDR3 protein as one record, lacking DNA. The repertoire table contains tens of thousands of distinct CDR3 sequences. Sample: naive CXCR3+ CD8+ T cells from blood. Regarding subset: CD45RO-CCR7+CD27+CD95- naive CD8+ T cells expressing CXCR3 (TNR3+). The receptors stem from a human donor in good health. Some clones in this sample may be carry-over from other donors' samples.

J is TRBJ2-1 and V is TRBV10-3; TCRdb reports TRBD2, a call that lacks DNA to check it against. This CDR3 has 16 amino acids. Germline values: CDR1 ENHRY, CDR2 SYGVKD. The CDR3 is CAISFQAGGLYNEQFF.

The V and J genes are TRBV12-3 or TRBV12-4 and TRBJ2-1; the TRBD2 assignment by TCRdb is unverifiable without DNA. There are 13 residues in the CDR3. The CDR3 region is CASSGGTSNEQFF.

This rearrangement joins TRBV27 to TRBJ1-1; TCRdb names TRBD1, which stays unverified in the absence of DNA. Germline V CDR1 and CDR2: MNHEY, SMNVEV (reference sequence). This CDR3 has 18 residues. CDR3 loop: CASSLIGPGQGMNTEAFF.

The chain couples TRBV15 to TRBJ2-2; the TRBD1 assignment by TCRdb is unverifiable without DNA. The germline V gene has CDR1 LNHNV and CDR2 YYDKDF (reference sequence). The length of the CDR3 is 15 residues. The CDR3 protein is CATSEGQTNTGELFF. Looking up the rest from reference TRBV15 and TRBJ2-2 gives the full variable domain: DAMVIQNPRYQVTQFGKPVTLSCSQTLNHNVMYWYQQKSSQAPKLLFHYYDKDFNNEADTPDNFQSRRPNTSFCFLDIRSPGLGDTAMYLCATSEGQTNTGELFFGEGSRLTVL.

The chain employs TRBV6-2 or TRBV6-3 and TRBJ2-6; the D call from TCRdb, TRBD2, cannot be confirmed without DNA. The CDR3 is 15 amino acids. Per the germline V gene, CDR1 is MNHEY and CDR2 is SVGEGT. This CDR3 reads CASSESHSGANVLTF.

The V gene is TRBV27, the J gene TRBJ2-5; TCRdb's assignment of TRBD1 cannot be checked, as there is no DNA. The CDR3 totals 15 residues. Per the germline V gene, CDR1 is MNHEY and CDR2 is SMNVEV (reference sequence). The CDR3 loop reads CASSLSYRGIETQYF.

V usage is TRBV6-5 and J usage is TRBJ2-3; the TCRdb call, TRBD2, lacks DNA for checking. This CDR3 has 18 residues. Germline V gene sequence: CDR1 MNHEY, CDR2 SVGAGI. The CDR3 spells CASSYWAGEVGGTDTQYF.

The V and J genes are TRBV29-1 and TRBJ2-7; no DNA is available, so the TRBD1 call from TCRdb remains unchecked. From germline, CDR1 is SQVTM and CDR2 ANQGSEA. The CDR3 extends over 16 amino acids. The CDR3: CSVAPSGQGNPYEQYF.

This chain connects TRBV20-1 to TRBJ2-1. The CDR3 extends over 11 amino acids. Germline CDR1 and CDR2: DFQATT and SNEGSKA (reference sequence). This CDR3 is CSAKGYNEQFF.

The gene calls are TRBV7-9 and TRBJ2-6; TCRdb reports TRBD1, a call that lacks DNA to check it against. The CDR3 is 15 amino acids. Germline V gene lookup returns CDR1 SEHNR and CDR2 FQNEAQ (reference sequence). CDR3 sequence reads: CASSSGVEGANVLTF.

The CDR3 here is CSAPAESSYNEQFF. The chain is built from TRBV29-1 and TRBJ2-1; as DNA is missing, the TRBD2 call by TCRdb cannot be tested. Per the germline V gene, CDR1 is SQVTM and CDR2 is ANQGSEA. The CDR3 runs 14 residues.

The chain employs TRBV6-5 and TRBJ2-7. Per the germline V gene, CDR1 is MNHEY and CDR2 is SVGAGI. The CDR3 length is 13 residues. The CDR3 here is CASSYSGSYEQYF.

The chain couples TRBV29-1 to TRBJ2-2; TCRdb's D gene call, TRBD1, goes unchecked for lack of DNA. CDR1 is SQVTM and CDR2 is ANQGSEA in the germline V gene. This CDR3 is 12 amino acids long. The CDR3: CSVTGATGELFF.